One sample yielded the 11 T cell receptor beta chains listed below, sequenced in a study of T cells in localized non-small cell lung cancer. Produced via immunoSEQ multiplex PCR; TCRdb's table is partial and in-frame only. The sample lists around 41,000 clones; roughly 90% were seen once. The material was peripheral blood, obtained before any cancer treatment. The receptors were sampled from a female donor older than 55 with stage I squamous cell lung carcinoma.

The V gene is TRBV6-5, the J gene TRBJ2-1, with D possibly TRBD2 on 6 matching bases. This CDR3 contains 16 residues. Looked up from germline, CDR1 is MNHEY and CDR2 is SVGAGI. V was cut by 2 bases and J by 4 bases, with 15 bases left in between. This chain's CDR3 is CASSYTDGGGYNEQFF. The CDR3 DNA is TGTGCCAGCAGTTACACGGACGGGGGTGGTTACAATGAGCAGTTCTTC.

The rearrangement joins TRBV30 to TRBJ2-7, with TRBD1 matching over 8 bases. The ends lost 2 bases at V and 5 bases at J; junction bases unmatched: 8. Germline values: CDR1 GTSNPN, CDR2 SVGIG (reference sequence). The CDR3 is 14 amino acids. The CDR3 loop is CAWSKGQGNHEQYF. DNA for the CDR3: TGTGCCTGGAGTAAAGGACAGGGCAACCACGAGCAGTACTTC.

The rearrangement uses TRBV9 and TRBJ1-1; no definite D call. The CDR3 sequence is 15 residues long. Germline V gene lookup returns CDR1 SGDLS and CDR2 YYNGEE. V was trimmed by 2 bases and J by 0 bases, leaving 11 bases between them. The chain's CDR3 is CASSVGPPMNTEAFF. The CDR3 DNA reads as TGTGCCAGCAGCGTCGGACCGCCTATGAACACTGAAGCTTTCTTT.

This clone was detected once. The V and J genes are TRBV10-1 and TRBJ1-1; D possibly corresponds to TRBD1 (5 bases). V lost 4 bases and J 5 bases, leaving 11 bases between the germline ends. Germline values: CDR1 WNHNN, CDR2 SYGVQD (reference sequence). The CDR3 covers 13 residues. The CDR3 here is CASSAGRGTEAFF. CDR3 nucleotide sequence: TGCGCCAGCAGTGCGGGACGAGGTACTGAAGCTTTCTTT.

In this sample, this clone turned up a few times. The chain has TRBV7-3 and TRBJ2-3; the D gene could be TRBD1 or TRBD2 (5 bases each). The germline gives CDR1 SGHTA, CDR2 FQGTGA. The CDR3 has 16 residues. The V and J ends lost 0 bases and 1 base respectively, with 11 bases between them. In DNA form, the CDR3 reads TGTGCCAGCAGCTTAACGTCGAGGGGCGGCACAGATACGCAGTATTTT. Its translation: CASSLTSRGGTDTQYF.

This clone was observed a single time. This chain links TRBV19 with TRBJ1-4, with a possible D match to TRBD1 (5 bases). Between the trimmed V and J ends, which lost 3 bases and 10 bases, there was a span of 12 bases. The CDR3 runs to 13 residues. Germline CDR1 LNHDA, CDR2 SQIVND (reference sequence). The CDR3 here is CASSMTFGAKLFF. For the CDR3, the DNA is TGTGCCAGTAGTATGACTTTTGGGGCAAAACTGTTTTTT.

The chain recombines TRBV9 with TRBJ2-1; no definite D call. In germline, CDR1 is SGDLS, CDR2 YYNGEE. V was pared by 0 bases and J by 0 bases, with 7 bases between. The CDR3 contains 15 residues. The CDR3 DNA reads TGTGCCAGCAGCGTAGGCCTTAGCTCCTACAATGAGCAGTTCTTC. Encoded protein: CASSVGLSSYNEQFF.

V and J are TRBV18 and TRBJ1-1; no firm D call. The CDR3 sequence is 15 residues long. V dropped 4 bases and J dropped 7 bases, with 19 bases sitting between them. Germline loops: CDR1 KGHSH, CDR2 LQKENI. CDR3 sequence reads: CASSLNRGSEGEAFF. The CDR3 nucleotides read TGTGCCAGCTCACTAAACCGTGGGTCCGAAGGTGAAGCTTTCTTT.

This rearrangement joins TRBV27 to TRBJ1-5; tentative D call: TRBD1 (5 bases). CDR3 size: 16 residues. From germline, CDR1 is MNHEY and CDR2 SMNVEV (reference sequence). V was pared by 6 bases and J by 0 bases, with 15 bases between. The CDR3 nucleotides are TGTGCCAGCAGCCGCTGGGGGGTTATTAGCAATCAGCCCCAGCATTTT. Translation: CASSRWGVISNQPQHF.

This clone has just one count. V gene TRBV6-5 combines with J gene TRBJ1-4; 8 nucleotides match TRBD1. This CDR3 comprises 13 residues. V was pared by 5 bases and J by 12 bases, with 8 bases of the junction left unmatched. CDR1 is MNHEY, CDR2 SVGAGI, per germline. CDR3 loop: CASSVIGQGELFF. The CDR3 bases are TGTGCCAGCAGTGTAATTGGACAGGGAGAACTGTTTTTT.

This clone rates as medium-sized (0.01 to 0.1%). The CDR3 protein is CASSSGLGRTQYF. The DNA of the CDR3 is TGTGCCAGCAGCTCGGGACTAGGAAGGACCCAGTACTTC. This chain joins TRBV14 and TRBJ2-5, with TRBD2 identical over 8 bases. The V gene end was trimmed by 5 bases and the J gene end by 7 bases; junction bases not matched to a gene: 6. CDR1 is SGHDN and CDR2 is FVKESK in the germline V gene. The CDR3 covers 13 residues.